This entry lists 18 T cell receptor beta chains sequenced from one sample in a study of identifying expanded T cells in peripheral blood. Measured with immunoSEQ multiplex PCR; TCRdb has only the in-frame clones, and not every one. The sample contains under 110,000 clones, roughly 87% of which appear only once. Material for sequencing was blood. These receptors were obtained from a person aged 18 to 69 in good health.

The rearrangement uses TRBV5-6 and TRBJ1-1; 7 nucleotides line up with TRBD1. V was clipped by 4 bases and J by 9 bases; unmatched bases: 6. The CDR3 consists of 12 residues. The V gene's germline CDR1 is SGHDT and CDR2 YYEEEE. CDR3 DNA: TGTGCCAGCAGCCCGGGACAGACACAAGCTTTCTTT. Protein: CASSPGQTQAFF.

CDR3 in amino acids: CASSQVQSTTLEGETQYF. CDR3 sequence (DNA): TGCGCCAGCAGCCAAGTTCAAAGCACCACGCTGGAGGGAGAGACCCAGTACTTC. This sequence joins TRBV4-1 and TRBJ2-5, with D possibly TRBD2 on 6 matching bases. The CDR3 length is 18 residues. The V and J ends lost 1 base and 4 bases respectively, with 22 bases between them. CDR1 and CDR2 (germline): MGHRA, YSYEKL.

This chain links TRBV5-1 with TRBJ2-1; TRBD1 or TRBD2 may be the D gene (5 bases each). CDR3 length equals 14 residues. V was trimmed by 3 bases and J by 10 bases, leaving 17 bases between them. Per the germline V gene, CDR1 is SGHRS and CDR2 is YFSETQ. The CDR3 loop is CASSSSGALGEQFF. Written as DNA, the CDR3 is TGCGCCAGCAGCTCCTCCGGGGCCTTGGGGGAGCAGTTCTTC.

The rearrangement links TRBV30 to TRBJ1-4, with 7 bases matching TRBD1. V trimming: 0 bases; J trimming: 4 bases; junction bases outside the gene matches: 5. The V gene's germline CDR1 is GTSNPN and CDR2 SVGIG (reference sequence). The CDR3 spans 15 residues. DNA for the CDR3: TGTGCCTGGAGTGTACAGGGGACTCATAATGAAAAACTGTTTTTT. The encoded protein is CAWSVQGTHNEKLFF. The full variable domain, in which reference TRBV30 and TRBJ1-4 provide the parts outside the CDR3, is SQTIHQWPATLVQPVGSPLSLECTVEGTSNPNLYWYRQAAGRGLQLLFYSVGIGQISSEVPQNLSASRPQDRQFILSSKKLLLSDSGFYLCAWSVQGTHNEKLFFGSGTQLSVL.

The rearrangement links TRBV18 to TRBJ1-4; D possibly corresponds to TRBD1 (6 bases). Germline V gives CDR1 KGHSH, CDR2 LQKENI. The CDR3 spans 16 residues. The germline V and J ends were trimmed by 6 bases and 3 bases, with 17 bases remaining between them. In DNA, the CDR3 is TGTGCCAGCTCCCGACAGGAGGCGGTGCCTAATGAAAAACTGTTTTTT. This encodes CASSRQEAVPNEKLFF.

A single count supports this clone. V and J are TRBV7-7 and TRBJ2-1; 15 nucleotides agree with TRBD2. Germline-derived CDR1 and CDR2 are SSHAT and FNYEAQ (reference sequence). CDR3 length: 16 residues. V lost 1 base to trimming and J lost 8 bases; unmatched junction nucleotides: 3. The CDR3 reads CASSLGGTSGGHEQFF. The CDR3 DNA is TGTGCCAGCAGCTTAGGAGGGACTAGCGGGGGGCATGAGCAGTTCTTC. The full variable domain, completed using reference TRBV7-7 and TRBJ2-1, is GAGVSQSPRYKVTKRGQDVTLRCDPISSHATLYWYQQALGQGPEFLTYFNYEAQPDKSGLPSDRFSAERPEGSISTLTIQRTEQRDSAMYRCASSLGGTSGGHEQFFGPGTRLTVL.

The chain has TRBV4-2 and TRBJ1-2; no clear D. The CDR3 is 14 residues long. Trimming removed 3 bases at V and 1 base at J, with 9 bases between. Per the germline V gene, CDR1 is LGHNA and CDR2 is YNFKEQ. This CDR3 is CASSHEGVNYGYTF. CDR3 bases: TGTGCCAGCAGCCACGAGGGAGTTAACTATGGCTACACCTTC.

This clone was detected a few times. The rearrangement links TRBV5-1 to TRBJ1-6; 7 bases align to TRBD1. Germline CDR1 is SGHRS and CDR2 is YFSETQ. The CDR3 is 16 amino acids. With 2 bases clipped from V and 10 bases from J, the junction kept 12 bases outside the gene matches. The CDR3 coding sequence is TGCGCCAGCAGCTTAACTAGACAGGGAGGGGGATCACCCCTCCACTTT. Its translation: CASSLTRQGGGSPLHF.

The chain links TRBV6-5 to TRBJ2-7, with D unclear. Germline CDR1 reads MNHEY; CDR2 reads SVGAGI. Trimming took 0 bases from V and 5 from J, leaving 11 bases between them. The CDR3 length is 14 residues. CDR3 protein: CASSYSRIGHEQYF. The CDR3 DNA is TGTGCCAGCAGTTACTCGAGAATTGGACACGAGCAGTACTTC.

CDR3 in amino acids: CASSPSRGTNYGYTF. The CDR3 region has the DNA TGCGCCAGCAGCCCCTCCCGGGGAACTAACTATGGCTACACCTTC. The chain carries TRBV4-3 and TRBJ1-2; D not resolved. Germline CDR1 is LGHNA and CDR2 is YSLEER. V was pared by 4 bases and J by 0 bases, with 12 bases between. This CDR3 spans 15 amino acids.

The V call is TRBV7-8, the J call TRBJ2-5; the D gene is possibly TRBD2 (5 bases). This CDR3 is built from 16 residues. Germline CDR1 SGHVS, CDR2 FQNEAQ. Deletions cut 5 bases from V and 4 bases from J, with 20 bases between. This CDR3 is CASSLRGLIIGETQYF. In DNA, the CDR3 is TGTGCCAGCAGCCTACGAGGACTTATTATTGGAGAGACCCAGTACTTC.

The rearrangement uses TRBV7-8 and TRBJ1-5; D perhaps matches TRBD1 (5 bases). V gave up 5 bases and J gave up 7 bases, with 12 bases separating them. CDR1 is SGHVS, CDR2 FQNEAQ, per germline. The CDR3 has 13 residues. This chain's CDR3 is CASSPDGGQPQHF. The CDR3 nucleotides read TGTGCCAGCAGCCCCGACGGGGGACAGCCCCAGCATTTT.

The chain has TRBV29-1 and TRBJ2-3, with D possibly called TRBD1 or TRBD2 (5 bases each). This CDR3 is 15 amino acids long. Germline-derived CDR1 and CDR2 are SQVTM and ANQGSEA. V was trimmed by 0 bases and J by 5 bases, leaving 15 bases between them. Here the CDR3 DNA reads TGCAGCGTTGAAGACGGGGCCTGGAGTCGAGATACGCAGTATTTT. Protein product: CSVEDGAWSRDTQYF.

The rearrangement uses TRBV5-1 and TRBJ1-6; 10 bases are a match to TRBD1. The V gene's germline CDR1 is SGHRS and CDR2 YFSETQ. The CDR3 runs 16 residues. Losses at the gene ends were 3 bases for V and 3 bases for J; bases not matched to a gene: 3. The CDR3 reads CASSWDRGGYNSPLHF. The CDR3 bases are TGCGCCAGCAGCTGGGACAGGGGCGGCTATAATTCACCCCTCCACTTT.

The genes are TRBV28 and TRBJ1-5, with TRBD1 as a possible D gene (6 bases). The CDR3 runs 17 residues. Germline lookup yields CDR1 MDHEN and CDR2 SYDVKM. V was shortened by 1 base and J by 0 bases, with 13 bases between the two germline ends. The CDR3 region is CASSLSSGVYSNQPQHF. The DNA for the CDR3 is TGTGCCAGCAGTTTATCTTCAGGGGTTTATAGCAATCAGCCCCAGCATTTT.

This sequence joins TRBV5-1 and TRBJ1-2, with D perhaps matching TRBD1 (5 bases). CDR1 and CDR2 from the germline V gene are SGHRS and YFSETQ. This CDR3 is built from 16 residues. Trimming took 0 bases from V and 6 from J, leaving 18 bases between them. The CDR3 DNA reads as TGCGCCAGCAGCTTGGGCGATTTTGGGGCGAGGGATGGCTACACCTTC. This gives the protein CASSLGDFGARDGYTF.

The V call is TRBV28, the J call TRBJ1-6, with D tentatively TRBD1 (5 bases). The germline V gene has CDR1 MDHEN and CDR2 SYDVKM. This CDR3 is built from 14 residues. The V and J ends lost 3 bases and 7 bases respectively, with 10 bases between them. The CDR3 here is CASSLEGPNSPLHF. The CDR3 DNA is TGTGCCAGCAGTTTGGAGGGACCCAATTCACCCCTCCACTTT.

This chain links TRBV29-1 with TRBJ2-1; the D is unclear. The CDR3 is 11 amino acids. From germline, CDR1 is SQVTM and CDR2 ANQGSEA. V lost 3 bases and J lost 7, with 7 bases in between. The DNA for the CDR3 is TGCAGCGTTGATCCATGGAATGAGCAGTTCTTC. This translates into CSVDPWNEQFF.